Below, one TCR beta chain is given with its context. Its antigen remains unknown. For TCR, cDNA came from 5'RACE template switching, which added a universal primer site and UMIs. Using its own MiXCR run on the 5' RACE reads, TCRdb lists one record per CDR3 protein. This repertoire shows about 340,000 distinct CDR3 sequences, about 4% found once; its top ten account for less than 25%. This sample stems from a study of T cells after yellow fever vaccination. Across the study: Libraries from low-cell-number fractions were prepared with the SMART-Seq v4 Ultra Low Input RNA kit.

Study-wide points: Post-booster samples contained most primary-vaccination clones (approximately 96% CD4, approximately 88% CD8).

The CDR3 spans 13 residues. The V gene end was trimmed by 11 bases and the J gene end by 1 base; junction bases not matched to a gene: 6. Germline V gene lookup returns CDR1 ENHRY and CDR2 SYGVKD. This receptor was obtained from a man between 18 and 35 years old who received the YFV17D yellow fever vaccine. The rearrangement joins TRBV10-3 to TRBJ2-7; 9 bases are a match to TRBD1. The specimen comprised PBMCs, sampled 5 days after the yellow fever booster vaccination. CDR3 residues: CASGTGKSYEQYV. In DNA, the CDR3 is TGTGCCTCGGGGACAGGGAAGTCCTACGAGCAGTACGTC.